The TCR beta chain described here comes from a study of T cells in Graves' hyperthyroidism and ophthalmopathy. Using RNA transcripts as the source, TCR beta CDR3 regions were amplified. RT-PCR in the first round (using the HTBI primer set) targeted the TCR CDR3. TCRdb re-called the multiplex PCR reads through MiXCR, storing one row per CDR3 protein. The data contain about 640,000 distinct CDR3 sequences, 20% of them singletons. General study results and limits: The majority of expanded thyroid clonotypes above 0.001 also appeared in blood. Ophthalmopathy stood apart from stable hyperthyroidism in a 13 V-J model.

A NOSPECS grade of at least 4, a Clinical Activity Score of at least 3 and duration under 3 months were recorded in ophthalmopathy patients. The CDR3 covers 12 residues. Trimming pared 3 bases from V and 7 bases from J, leaving 10 bases between. Germline assignment: CDR1 SGDLS and CDR2 YYNGEE. In regard to this clonotype: The antigen is not known.

The receptor's source is a man aged 25-40 years with Graves' ophthalmopathy. The sample taken for sequencing was blood. The J gene is TRBJ1-1, the V gene TRBV9; a possible D gene is TRBD1 (6 bases). The CDR3 here is CASSGSTGEAFF. The DNA for the CDR3 is TGTGCCAGCAGCGGATCGACAGGTGAAGCTTTCTTT.